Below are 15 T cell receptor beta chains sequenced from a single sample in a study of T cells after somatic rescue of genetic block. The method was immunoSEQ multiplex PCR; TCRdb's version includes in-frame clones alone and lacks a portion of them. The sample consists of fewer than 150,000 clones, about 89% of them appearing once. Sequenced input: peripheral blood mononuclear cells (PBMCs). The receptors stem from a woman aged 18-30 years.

CDR3: CASTGGEDSNQPQHF. The DNA for the CDR3 is TGTGCCTCGACAGGGGGCGAGGATAGCAATCAGCCCCAGCATTTT. The V and J genes are TRBV28 and TRBJ1-5, with 10 bases lining up with TRBD1. V shed 11 bases, J shed 0 bases, and the junction held 7 bases outside the gene matches. This CDR3 has 15 amino acids. CDR1 MDHEN and CDR2 SYDVKM come from the germline V gene.

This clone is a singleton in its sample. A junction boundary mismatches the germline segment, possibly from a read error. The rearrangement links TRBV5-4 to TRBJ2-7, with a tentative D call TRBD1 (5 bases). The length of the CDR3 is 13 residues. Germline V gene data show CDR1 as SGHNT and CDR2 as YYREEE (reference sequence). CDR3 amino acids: CASSLGQFYEQYF. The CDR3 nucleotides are TGTGCCAGCAGTTTGGGGCAGTTTTACGAGCAGTACTTC. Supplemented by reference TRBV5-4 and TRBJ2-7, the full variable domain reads ETGVTQSPTHLIKTRGQQVTLRCSSQSGHNTVSWYQQALGQGPQFIFQYYREEENGRGNFPPRFSGLQFPNYSSELNVNALELDDSALYLCASSLGQFYEQYFGPGTRLTVT.

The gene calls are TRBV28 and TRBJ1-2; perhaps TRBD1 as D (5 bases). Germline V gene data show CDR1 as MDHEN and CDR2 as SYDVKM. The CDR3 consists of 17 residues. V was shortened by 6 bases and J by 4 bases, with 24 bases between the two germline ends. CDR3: CASRSFPSGRDGYGYTF. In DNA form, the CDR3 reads TGTGCCAGCAGAAGTTTCCCCTCAGGCAGGGACGGCTATGGCTACACCTTC.

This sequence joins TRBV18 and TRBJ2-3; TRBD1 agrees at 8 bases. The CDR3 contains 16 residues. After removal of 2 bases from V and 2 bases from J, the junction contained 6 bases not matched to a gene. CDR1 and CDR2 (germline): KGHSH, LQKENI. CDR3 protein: CASSPTGQGVTDTQYF. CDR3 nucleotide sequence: TGTGCCAGCTCACCAACAGGACAGGGTGTCACAGATACGCAGTATTTT.

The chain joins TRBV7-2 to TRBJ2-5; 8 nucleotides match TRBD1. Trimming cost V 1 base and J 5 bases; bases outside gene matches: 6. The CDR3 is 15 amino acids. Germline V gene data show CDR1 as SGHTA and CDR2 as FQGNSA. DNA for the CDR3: TGTGCCAGCAGCTTAGGGGACAGGTTTACGGAGACCCAGTACTTC. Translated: CASSLGDRFTETQYF. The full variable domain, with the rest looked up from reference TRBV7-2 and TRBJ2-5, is GAGVSQSPSNKVTEKGKDVELRCDPISGHTALYWYRQSLGQGLEFLIYFQGNSAPDKSGLPSDRFSAERTGGSVSTLTIQRTQQEDSAVYLCASSLGDRFTETQYFGPGTRLLVL.

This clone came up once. In nucleotides, the CDR3 is TGTGCCAGCACCTCCGGCGGGACAGAAGCTTTCTTT. This gives the protein CASTSGGTEAFF. This rearrangement joins TRBV19 to TRBJ1-1; the D gene is possibly TRBD1 (6 bases). Trimming pared 9 bases from V and 8 bases from J, leaving 16 bases between. CDR1 is LNHDA and CDR2 is SQIVND in the germline V gene (reference sequence). This CDR3 comprises 12 residues.

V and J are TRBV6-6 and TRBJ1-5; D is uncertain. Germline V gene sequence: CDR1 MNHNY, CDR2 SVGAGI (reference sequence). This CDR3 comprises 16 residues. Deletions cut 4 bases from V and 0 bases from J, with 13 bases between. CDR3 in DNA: TGTGCCAGCAGTTTTTCCAGGACGGCTAGCAATCAGCCCCAGCATTTT. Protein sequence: CASSFSRTASNQPQHF.

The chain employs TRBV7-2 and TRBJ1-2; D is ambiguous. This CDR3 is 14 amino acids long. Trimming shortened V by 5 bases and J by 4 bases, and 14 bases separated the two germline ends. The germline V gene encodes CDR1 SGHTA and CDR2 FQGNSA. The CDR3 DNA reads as TGTGCCAGCAGCCCGCAGAATTCCCTCTATGGCTACACCTTC. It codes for CASSPQNSLYGYTF.

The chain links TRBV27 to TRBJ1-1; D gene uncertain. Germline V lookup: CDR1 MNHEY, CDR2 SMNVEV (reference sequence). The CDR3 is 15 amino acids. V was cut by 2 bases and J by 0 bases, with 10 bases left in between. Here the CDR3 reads CASSLTGTMNTEAFF. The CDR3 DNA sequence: TGTGCCAGCAGTTTAACCGGAACAATGAACACTGAAGCTTTCTTT.

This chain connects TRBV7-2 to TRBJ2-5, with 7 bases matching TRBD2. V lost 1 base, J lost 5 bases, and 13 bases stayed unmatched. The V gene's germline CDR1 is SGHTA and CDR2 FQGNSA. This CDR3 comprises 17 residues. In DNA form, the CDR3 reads TGTGCCAGCAGCTTAGTAGGGCTAGCGGCCTTCGGTGAGACCCAGTACTTC. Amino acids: CASSLVGLAAFGETQYF.

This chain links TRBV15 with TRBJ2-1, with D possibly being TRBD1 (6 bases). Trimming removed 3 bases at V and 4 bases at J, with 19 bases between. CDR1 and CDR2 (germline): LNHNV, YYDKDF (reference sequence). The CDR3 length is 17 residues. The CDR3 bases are TGTGCCACCAGCAGGATTCAATTTTACAGGGATTACAATGAGCAGTTCTTC. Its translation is CATSRIQFYRDYNEQFF.

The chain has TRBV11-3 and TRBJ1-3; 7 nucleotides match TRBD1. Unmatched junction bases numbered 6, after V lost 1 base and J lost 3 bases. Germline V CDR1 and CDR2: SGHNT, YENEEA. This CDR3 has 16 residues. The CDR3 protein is CASSLGGGLSGNTIYF. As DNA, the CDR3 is TGTGCCAGCAGCTTAGGAGGGGGCCTGAGTGGAAACACCATATATTTT.

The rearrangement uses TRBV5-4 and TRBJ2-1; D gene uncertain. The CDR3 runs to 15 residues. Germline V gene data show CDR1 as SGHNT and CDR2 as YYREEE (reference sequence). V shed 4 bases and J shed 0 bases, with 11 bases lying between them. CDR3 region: CASSRDVSSYNEQFF. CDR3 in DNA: TGTGCCAGCAGCCGTGACGTGAGCTCCTACAATGAGCAGTTCTTC. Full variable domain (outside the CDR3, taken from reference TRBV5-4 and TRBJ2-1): ETGVTQSPTHLIKTRGQQVTLRCSSQSGHNTVSWYQQALGQGPQFIFQYYREEENGRGNFPPRFSGLQFPNYSSELNVNALELDDSALYLCASSRDVSSYNEQFFGPGTRLTVL.

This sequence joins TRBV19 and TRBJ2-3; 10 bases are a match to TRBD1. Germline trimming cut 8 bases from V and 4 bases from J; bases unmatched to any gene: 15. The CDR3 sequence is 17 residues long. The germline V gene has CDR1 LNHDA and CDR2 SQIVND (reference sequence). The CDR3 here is CASSPGQGIARADTQYF. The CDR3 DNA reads TGTGCCAGTTCTCCGGGACAGGGGATCGCTCGAGCAGATACGCAGTATTTT. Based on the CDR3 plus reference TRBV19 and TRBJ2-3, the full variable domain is DGGITQSPKYLFRKEGQNVTLSCEQNLNHDAMYWYRQDPGQGLRLIYYSQIVNDFQKGDIAEGYSVSREKKESFPLTVTSAQKNPTAFYLCASSPGQGIARADTQYFGPGTRLTVL.

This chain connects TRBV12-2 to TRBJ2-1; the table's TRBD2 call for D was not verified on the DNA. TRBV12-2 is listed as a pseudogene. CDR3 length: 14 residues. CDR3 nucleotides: TGTGCAAGTCGCTACCGGGGGGGATCCAATGAGCAGTTCTTC. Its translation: CASRYRGGSNEQFF.